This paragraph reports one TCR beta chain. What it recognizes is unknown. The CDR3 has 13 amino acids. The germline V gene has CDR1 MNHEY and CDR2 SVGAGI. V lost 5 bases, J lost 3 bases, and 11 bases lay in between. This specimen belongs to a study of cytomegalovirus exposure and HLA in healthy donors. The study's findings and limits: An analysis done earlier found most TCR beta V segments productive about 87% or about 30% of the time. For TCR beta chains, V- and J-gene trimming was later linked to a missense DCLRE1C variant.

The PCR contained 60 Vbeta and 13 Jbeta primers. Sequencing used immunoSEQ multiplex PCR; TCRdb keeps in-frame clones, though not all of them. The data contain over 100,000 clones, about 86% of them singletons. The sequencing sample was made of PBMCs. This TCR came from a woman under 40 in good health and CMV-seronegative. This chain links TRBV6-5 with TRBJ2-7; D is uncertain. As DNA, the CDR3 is TGTGCCAGCAGTCCCAGTCAATACTACGAGCAGTACTTC. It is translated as CASSPSQYYEQYF.